Each of the 5 T cell receptor beta chains below was sequenced from the same sample in a study of neurological immune-mediated disorders. MiXCR, applied by TCRdb to the 5' RACE reads, yields one record per CDR3 protein. The sample lists some 71,000 distinct CDR3 sequences, 10% occurring once. Stated time point: longitudinal time-point 1 (baseline). Sequencing was done on a sample of PBMCs. The receptors were gathered from a man younger than 40 in good health.

This clonotype was observed at least ten times. V and J are TRBV27 and TRBJ2-3; D may be TRBD2 (5 bases). The ends were cut back, 6 bases at V and 3 bases at J, with 10 bases in the middle. This CDR3 has 13 residues. CDR1 and CDR2 (germline): MNHEY, SMNVEV (reference sequence). CDR3 DNA sequence: TGTGCCAGCAGCCCGAGGGTTACAGATACGCAGTATTTT. It codes for CASSPRVTDTQYF.

This clonotype showed up many times. The chain combines TRBV20-1 with TRBJ2-7; TRBD1 agrees at 7 bases. The CDR3 sequence is 14 residues long. The J segment lost 0 bases and the V segment lost 2 bases, leaving 4 bases of the junction unmatched. Per the germline V gene, CDR1 is DFQATT and CDR2 is SNEGSKA (reference sequence). The CDR3 reads CSARTGVGSYEQYF. CDR3 sequence (DNA): TGCAGTGCTAGAACAGGGGTAGGCTCCTACGAGCAGTACTTC.

This clonotype has ten or more counts. This sequence joins TRBV12-3 or TRBV12-4 and TRBJ2-1, with 13 bases aligning to TRBD2. The CDR3 runs to 15 residues. The ends lost 3 bases at V and 9 bases at J; junction bases unmatched: 5. CDR3 loop: CASSFWTSGSVEQFF. In DNA, the CDR3 is TGTGCCAGCAGTTTCTGGACTAGCGGGAGCGTTGAGCAGTTCTTC.

At least ten counts were recorded for this clonotype. The chain couples TRBV7-9 to TRBJ1-1; 10 bases fit TRBD1. This CDR3 spans 14 amino acids. The germline V gene encodes CDR1 SEHNR and CDR2 FQNEAQ (reference sequence). Trimming at V came to 6 bases and at J to 4 bases, leaving 5 bases not matched to a gene. The CDR3 nucleotides are TGTGCCAGCAGTTCCGGGACAGGGGTCACTGAAGCTTTCTTT. Amino acids: CASSSGTGVTEAFF.

This clonotype was seen repeatedly, ten times or more. The genes are TRBV2 and TRBJ2-2, with D tentatively TRBD1 or TRBD2 (5 bases each). V was trimmed by 7 bases and J by 1 base, leaving 13 bases between them. Germline lookup yields CDR1 SNHLY and CDR2 FYNNEI. This CDR3 is 15 amino acids long. CDR3 loop: CASKIGTGNTGELFF. The CDR3 region has the DNA TGTGCCAGCAAAATAGGGACGGGGAACACCGGGGAGCTGTTTTTT.